This entry is about one T cell receptor (beta chain). Profiled with immunoSEQ multiplex PCR; TCRdb holds only in-frame clones, not every one. This repertoire shows fewer than 90,000 clones, approximately 86% found once; its top ten account for about 2.6%. This sample is drawn from a study of OX40 agonist ivuxolimab in advanced cancers. Germline V gene sequence: CDR1 MNHNS, CDR2 SASEGT. Between the trimmed V and J ends, which lost 6 bases and 4 bases, there was a span of 16 bases. The CDR3 runs 15 residues. The material was CD4+ or CD8+ T cells sorted from blood, obtained in a trial of the OX40 agonist ivuxolimab. The chain employs TRBV6-1 and TRBJ1-3; tentatively, D is TRBD1 (6 bases). The receptor was isolated from an adult with an advanced solid tumor such as melanoma, head and neck, liver or kidney cancer. Here the CDR3 reads CASSPGDLGGNTIYF. The CDR3 DNA is TGTGCCAGCAGCCCAGGGGACTTGGGCGGAAACACCATATATTTT.